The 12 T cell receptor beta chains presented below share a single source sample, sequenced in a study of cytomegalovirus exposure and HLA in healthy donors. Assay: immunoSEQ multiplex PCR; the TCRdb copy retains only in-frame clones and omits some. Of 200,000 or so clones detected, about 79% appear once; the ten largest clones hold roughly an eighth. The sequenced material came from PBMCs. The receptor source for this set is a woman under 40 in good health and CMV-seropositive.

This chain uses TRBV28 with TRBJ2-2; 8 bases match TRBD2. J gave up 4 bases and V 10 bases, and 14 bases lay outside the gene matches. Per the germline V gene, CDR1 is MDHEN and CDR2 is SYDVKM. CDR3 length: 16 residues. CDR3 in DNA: TGTGCCACCACGAGCGGGAGACGGCAGTTCACCGGGGAGCTGTTTTTT. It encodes CATTSGRRQFTGELFF.

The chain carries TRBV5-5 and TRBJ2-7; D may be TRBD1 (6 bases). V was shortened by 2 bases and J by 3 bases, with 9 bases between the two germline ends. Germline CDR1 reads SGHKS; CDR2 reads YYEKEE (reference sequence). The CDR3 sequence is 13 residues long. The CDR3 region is CASSFRGDYEQYF. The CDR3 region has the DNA TGTGCCAGCAGCTTCAGGGGTGACTACGAGCAGTACTTC.

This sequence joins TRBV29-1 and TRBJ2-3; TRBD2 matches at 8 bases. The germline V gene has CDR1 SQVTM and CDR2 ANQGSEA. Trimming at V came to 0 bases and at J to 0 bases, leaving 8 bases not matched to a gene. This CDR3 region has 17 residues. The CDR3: CSVEDGELAASTDTQYF. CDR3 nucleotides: TGCAGCGTTGAAGATGGCGAACTAGCGGCTAGCACAGATACGCAGTATTTT.

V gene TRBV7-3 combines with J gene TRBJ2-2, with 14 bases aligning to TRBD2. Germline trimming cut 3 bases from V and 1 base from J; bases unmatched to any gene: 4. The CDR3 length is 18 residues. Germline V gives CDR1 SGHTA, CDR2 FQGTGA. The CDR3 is CASSFLGLAGGNTGELFF. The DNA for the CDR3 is TGTGCCAGCAGCTTCCTCGGACTAGCGGGAGGGAACACCGGGGAGCTGTTTTTT.

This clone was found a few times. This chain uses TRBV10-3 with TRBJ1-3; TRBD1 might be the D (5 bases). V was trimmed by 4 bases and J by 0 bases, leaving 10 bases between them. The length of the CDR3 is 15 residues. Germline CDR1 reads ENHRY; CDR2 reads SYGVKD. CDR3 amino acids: CAISGGVNSGNTIYF. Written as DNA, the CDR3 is TGTGCCATCAGTGGGGGGGTAAACTCTGGAAACACCATATATTTT.

The CDR3 here is CSVVTSGRPIYEQYF. CDR3 sequence (DNA): TGCAGCGTTGTGACTAGCGGGAGGCCGATCTACGAGCAGTACTTC. This chain connects TRBV29-1 to TRBJ2-7; 13 bases are shared with TRBD2. J lost 3 bases, V lost 4 bases, and 6 bases had no gene match. Germline lookup yields CDR1 SQVTM and CDR2 ANQGSEA. This CDR3 has 15 residues.

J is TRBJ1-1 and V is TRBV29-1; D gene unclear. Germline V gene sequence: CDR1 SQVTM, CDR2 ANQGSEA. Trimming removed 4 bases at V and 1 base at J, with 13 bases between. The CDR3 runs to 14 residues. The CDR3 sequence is CSVGEVPANTEAFF. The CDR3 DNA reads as TGCAGCGTTGGGGAGGTGCCTGCGAACACTGAAGCTTTCTTT.

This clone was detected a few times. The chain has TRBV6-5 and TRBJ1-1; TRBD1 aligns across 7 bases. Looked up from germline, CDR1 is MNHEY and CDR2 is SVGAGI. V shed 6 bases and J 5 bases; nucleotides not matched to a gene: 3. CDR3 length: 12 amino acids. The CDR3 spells CASSTGETEAFF. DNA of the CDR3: TGTGCCAGCAGCACAGGGGAAACTGAAGCTTTCTTT.

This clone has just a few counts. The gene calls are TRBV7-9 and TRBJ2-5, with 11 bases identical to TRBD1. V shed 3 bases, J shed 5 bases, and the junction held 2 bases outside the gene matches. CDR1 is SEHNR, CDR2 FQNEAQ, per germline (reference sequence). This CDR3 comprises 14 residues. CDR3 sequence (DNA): TGTGCCAGCAGCTTGGGACAGGGGGTGGAGACCCAGTACTTC. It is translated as CASSLGQGVETQYF.

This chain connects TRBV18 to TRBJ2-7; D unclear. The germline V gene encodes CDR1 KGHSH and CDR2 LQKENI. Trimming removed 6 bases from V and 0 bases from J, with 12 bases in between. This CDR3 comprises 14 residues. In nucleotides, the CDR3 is TGTGCCAGCTCCGACAACTCTTACTCCTACGAGCAGTACTTC. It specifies CASSDNSYSYEQYF.

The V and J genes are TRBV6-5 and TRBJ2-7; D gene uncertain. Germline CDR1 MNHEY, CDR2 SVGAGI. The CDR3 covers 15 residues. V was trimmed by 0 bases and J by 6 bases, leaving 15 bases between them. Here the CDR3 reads CASSYSSLAGPEQYF. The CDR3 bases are TGTGCCAGCAGTTACTCGAGTCTTGCTGGGCCCGAGCAGTACTTC.

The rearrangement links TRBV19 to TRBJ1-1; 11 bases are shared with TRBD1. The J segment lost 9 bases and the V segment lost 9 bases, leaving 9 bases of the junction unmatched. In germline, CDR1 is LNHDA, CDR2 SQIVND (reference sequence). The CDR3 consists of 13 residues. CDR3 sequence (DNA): TGTGCCAGCCTTCTCACGGACAGGGGGCAAGCTTTCTTT. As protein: CASLLTDRGQAFF.